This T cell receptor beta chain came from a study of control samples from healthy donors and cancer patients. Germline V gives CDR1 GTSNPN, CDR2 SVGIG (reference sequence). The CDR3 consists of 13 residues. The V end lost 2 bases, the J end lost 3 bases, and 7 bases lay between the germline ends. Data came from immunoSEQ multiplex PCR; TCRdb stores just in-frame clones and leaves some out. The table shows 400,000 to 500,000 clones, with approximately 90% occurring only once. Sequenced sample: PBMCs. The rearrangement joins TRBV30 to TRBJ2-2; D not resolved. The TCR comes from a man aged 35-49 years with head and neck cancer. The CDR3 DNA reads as TGTGCCTGGAGTCCGGCCGACACCGGGGAGCTGTTTTTT. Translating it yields CAWSPADTGELFF.